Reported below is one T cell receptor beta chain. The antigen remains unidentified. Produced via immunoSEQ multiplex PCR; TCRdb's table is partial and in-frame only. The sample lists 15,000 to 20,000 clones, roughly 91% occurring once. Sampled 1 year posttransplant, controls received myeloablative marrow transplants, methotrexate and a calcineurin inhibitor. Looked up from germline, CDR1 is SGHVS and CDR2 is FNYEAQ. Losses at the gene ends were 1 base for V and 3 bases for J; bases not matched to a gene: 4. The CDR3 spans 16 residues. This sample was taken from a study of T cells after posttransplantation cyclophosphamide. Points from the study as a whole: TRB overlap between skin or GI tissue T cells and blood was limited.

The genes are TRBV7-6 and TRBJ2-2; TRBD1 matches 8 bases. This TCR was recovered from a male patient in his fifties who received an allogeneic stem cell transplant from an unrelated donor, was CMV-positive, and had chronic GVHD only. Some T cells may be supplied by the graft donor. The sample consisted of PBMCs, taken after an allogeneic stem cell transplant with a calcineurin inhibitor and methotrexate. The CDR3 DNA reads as TGTGCCAGCAGCTTAGTGGGGACAGGCGACACCGGGGAGCTGTTTTTT. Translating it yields CASSLVGTGDTGELFF.